This T cell receptor (beta chain) derives from a study of blood T cell repertoires in COVID-19 (dated by TCRdb to 2020 to 2021). Study-wide context: Collaborator samples came from the United States, Italy and Spain and covered acute and convalescent phases of COVID-19. Samples came from the ongoing ImmuneRACE study (first 160 participants) plus 1,254 subjects from 6 global collaborators. Where available, HLA class I and class II types were taken from metadata supplied by the sample provider and were not determined by assay-based typing. The sample metadata nearly always contained a de-identified subject ID, COVID-19 status, age in years and sex. The dataset comprised deeply sampled blood TCRbeta repertoires from subjects exposed to, actively infected with, or recovered from COVID-19. The prospective study material was composed of cDNA or gDNA derived from T cells, B-cell-depleted T cells, or PBMCs. The repertoires were released in a freely available public database meant as a resource for research on the immune response to SARS-CoV-2. Summary of the overall study and its limitations: How much clinical and demographic metadata was included differed by source and by participant, and the metadata was provided uncurated.

Participants in the prospective study were enrolled through a virtual design, were aged about 18 to 100 years, and lived in 24 United States geographic areas. In the prospective study, participants were assigned to cohorts based on the clinical history participants reported in a screening survey and a study questionnaire. For ImmuneRACE Cohort 3, a participant was defined as recovered based on two consecutive negative NP/OP PCR tests, clearance by a healthcare professional, or resolution of symptoms. Mobile phlebotomists in the prospective study collected whole blood, serum and a nasopharyngeal or oropharyngeal swab from every participant. Participants in the prospective study had the option to provide additional blood draws and questionnaires over an approximately 2-month period. Prospective study blood samples were shipped either frozen or at room temperature before DNA extraction. About this clone itself: No cognate antigen has been identified for it. One base away there is no much larger clone; base qualities are not given.

V and J are truncated by 2 bases and 6 bases respectively, leaving an intervening sequence of 14 bases. CDR1 and CDR2, per the germline V gene, are SGHAT and FQNNGV. The CDR3 has 15 amino acids, counting the end cysteine and phenylalanine. Only the CDR3 portion is preserved as DNA: 45 bases, with reading frame beginning at the first base. The immunoSEQ Assay, a bias-controlled multiplex PCR, was used to amplify TCRbeta CDR3 regions from genomic DNA. As for how the authors treated the data: The number of nucleated cells in each sample was estimated by amplification of reference gene primers within the assay. To quantify the absolute abundance of each unique TCRbeta CDR3 rearrangement, sequence reads were collapsed and filtered. Productive Simpson clonality was computed per sample as the square root of Simpson's diversity index over productive rearrangements. Not all clones reach the TCRdb copy of this immuneACCESS table, which keeps in-frame sequences only. Checked studies attribute under half of the gap to unresolved V genes and leave the rest unexplained. The DNA gave D and trimming, while V, J and clone size come from that table. The sample table shows 400,000 or so clones, and approximately 90% are seen once. 0.9% to 1.2% of the sample lies in the top ten.

The sequenced material came from PBMCs or T cells enriched from blood (not recorded which). This receptor chain uses TRBV11-2 and TRBJ2-1, and TRBD2 may be the D gene, going by 5 matching bases. The TCR originated in a man aged 25-45 years who had recovered from COVID-19. The DNA sequence is TGTGCCAGCAGCTTAAGCGGTGTTATAGGCAATGAGCAGTTCTTC. This gives the protein CASSLSGVIGNEQFF.